The 32 T cell receptor beta chains listed next were all sequenced from one sample in a study of neoadjuvant anti-PD-1 for oral cavity cancer (dated by TCRdb to 2020 to 2022). In the paper's terms, the time point label means: after neoadjuvant nivolumab, at surgical resection. To prepare the library, the immunoSEQ multiplex PCR assay was applied. Not all clones reach the TCRdb copy of this immuneACCESS table, which keeps in-frame sequences only. Checked studies attribute under half of the gap to unresolved V genes and leave the rest unexplained. For this sample there are just over 65,000 clones; around 84% appear just once. The top ten hold around 3.2% of the sample. The sample was PBMCs, taken after nivolumab (anti-PD-1) treatment. The source of these receptors is a person aged 35-79 years with oral cavity squamous cell carcinoma.

This clone has just a few counts. The rearrangement joins TRBV28 to TRBJ2-7; possible D gene TRBD2, 5 bases. Germline V lookup: CDR1 MDHEN, CDR2 SYDVKM. The CDR3 extends over 13 amino acids. V was trimmed by 8 bases and J by 5 bases, leaving 16 bases between them. The CDR3 DNA is TGTGCCAGCCGCCCGGGGTTCCGCAACGAGCAGTACTTC. This encodes CASRPGFRNEQYF.

The CDR3 DNA follows: TGTGCCAGCAGCTCGCCGGGAGGTCCTGGCACAGATACGCAGTATTTT. This gives the protein CASSSPGGPGTDTQYF. The J gene is TRBJ2-3, the V gene TRBV28; 7 bases fit TRBD2. CDR1 is MDHEN and CDR2 is SYDVKM in the germline V gene. This CDR3 has 16 amino acids. V lost 6 bases, J lost 1 base, and 10 bases stayed unmatched.

The V and J genes are TRBV9 and TRBJ2-1, with 7 bases identical to TRBD2. Germline values: CDR1 SGDLS, CDR2 YYNGEE. This CDR3 spans 17 amino acids. The V segment lost 0 bases and the J segment 4 bases; nucleotides outside the gene matches: 10. In DNA, the CDR3 is TGTGCCAGCAGCGTAGAGACTAGCAAAAACCCTTACAATGAGCAGTTCTTC. Residues: CASSVETSKNPYNEQFF.

This chain uses TRBV7-9 with TRBJ1-2; possibly TRBD1 for D (6 bases). There are 17 residues in the CDR3. The V end lost 5 bases, the J end lost 4 bases, and 23 bases lay between the germline ends. Germline loops: CDR1 SEHNR, CDR2 FQNEAQ (reference sequence). CDR3 region: CASSPASRMRGFYGYTF. In DNA form, the CDR3 reads TGTGCCAGCAGCCCCGCCTCGAGGATGAGGGGGTTCTATGGCTACACCTTC.

This chain joins TRBV2 and TRBJ2-3; D is possibly TRBD2 (5 bases). V lost 3 bases and J 4 bases, leaving 11 bases between the germline ends. Looked up from germline, CDR1 is SNHLY and CDR2 is FYNNEI. The CDR3 totals 14 residues. In nucleotides, the CDR3 is TGTGCCAGCAGTGAGGAACTAGTTGCAGATACGCAGTATTTT. It yields the protein CASSEELVADTQYF.

The chain has TRBV5-1 and TRBJ1-1, with unresolved D. V lost 4 bases, J lost 0 bases, and 16 bases lay in between. This CDR3 comprises 16 residues. Germline V CDR1 and CDR2: SGHRS, YFSETQ. CDR3 coding DNA: TGCGCCAGCAGCCCCGGCCCTCCGGGGATGAACACTGAAGCTTTCTTT. This translates into CASSPGPPGMNTEAFF.

This chain connects TRBV18 to TRBJ2-2; D gene unclear. The CDR3 is 15 residues long. The germline V gene encodes CDR1 KGHSH and CDR2 LQKENI. V gave up 2 bases and J gave up 0 bases, with 7 bases separating them. CDR3 in DNA: TGTGCCAGCTCACCATTGGAAACGAACACCGGGGAGCTGTTTTTT. Translated, it gives CASSPLETNTGELFF.

This clone showed up just once. This chain joins TRBV6-5 and TRBJ2-7; D ambiguous. Germline values: CDR1 MNHEY, CDR2 SVGAGI. The CDR3 is 12 residues long. Trimming removed 4 bases from V and 6 bases from J, with 10 bases in between. CDR3 sequence: CASSSMTGEQYF. Written as DNA, the CDR3 is TGTGCCAGCAGTTCCATGACGGGCGAGCAGTACTTC.

The chain employs TRBV19 and TRBJ1-1; D is unclear. This CDR3 has 14 residues. Germline V lookup: CDR1 LNHDA, CDR2 SQIVND (reference sequence). V lost 3 bases, J lost 9 bases, and 17 bases lay in between. CDR3 bases: TGTGCCAGTAGTATCGGCCTGGGCGCGGCAAAAGCTTTCTTT. It is translated as CASSIGLGAAKAFF.

This clone appeared a single time. The chain joins TRBV29-1 to TRBJ2-1; 7 bases line up with TRBD1. Germline-derived CDR1 and CDR2 are SQVTM and ANQGSEA. The CDR3 consists of 14 residues. The V gene end was trimmed by 3 bases and the J gene end by 5 bases; junction bases not matched to a gene: 7. The CDR3 DNA follows: TGCAGCGTTGAGAGGGGGCGCAGGGACAATGAGCAGTTCTTC. Its protein product is CSVERGRRDNEQFF.

V is TRBV4-1 and J is TRBJ1-5, with 9 bases aligning to TRBD1. Per germline, CDR1 MGHRA and CDR2 YSYEKL. The CDR3 length is 16 residues. The trim removed 3 bases at V and 5 bases at J, leaving 8 bases unmatched. The CDR3 protein is CASSQSGTGKDQPQHF. The CDR3 region has the DNA TGCGCCAGCAGCCAGTCCGGGACAGGGAAGGATCAGCCCCAGCATTTT.

The chain has TRBV9 and TRBJ2-2; D not certain. V was shortened by 0 bases and J by 4 bases, with 10 bases between the two germline ends. The CDR3 spans 15 residues. The germline V gene has CDR1 SGDLS and CDR2 YYNGEE. For the CDR3, the DNA is TGTGCCAGCAGCGTAGACCCCTTGGGCACCGGGGAGCTGTTTTTT. Its protein product is CASSVDPLGTGELFF.

This sequence joins TRBV27 and TRBJ2-7; D ambiguous. The CDR3 loop spans 13 amino acids. From germline, CDR1 is MNHEY and CDR2 SMNVEV (reference sequence). V was trimmed by 2 bases and J by 3 bases, leaving 8 bases between them. The CDR3 loop is CASSLLGDYEQYF. The DNA of the CDR3 is TGTGCCAGCAGTTTACTCGGCGACTACGAGCAGTACTTC.

V gene TRBV28 combines with J gene TRBJ2-7; TRBD2 aligns across 8 bases. Unmatched junction bases numbered 5, after V lost 6 bases and J lost 4 bases. The CDR3 contains 13 residues. Per germline, CDR1 MDHEN and CDR2 SYDVKM. This chain's CDR3 is CASRGLGGYEQYF. As DNA, the CDR3 is TGTGCCAGCAGGGGACTAGGGGGGTACGAGCAGTACTTC.

The chain carries TRBV9 and TRBJ1-5; perhaps TRBD1 as D (6 bases). With 0 bases removed from V and 8 bases from J, the gap between germline ends came to 12 bases. The germline gives CDR1 SGDLS, CDR2 YYNGEE. The CDR3 is 14 amino acids. CDR3 bases: TGTGCCAGCAGCGTAGGGACAGTTCCTGAGCCCCAGCATTTT. Protein sequence: CASSVGTVPEPQHF.

The chain carries TRBV6-1 and TRBJ1-2, with D maybe TRBD1 (6 bases). Deletions cut 5 bases from V and 0 bases from J, with 10 bases between. Germline V lookup: CDR1 MNHNS, CDR2 SASEGT. This CDR3 is 14 amino acids long. CDR3 region: CASSRTATNYGYTF. CDR3 DNA: TGTGCCAGCAGTAGGACAGCTACTAACTATGGCTACACCTTC.

This clone was seen just once. The chain combines TRBV6-6 with TRBJ2-3; TRBD1 agrees at 8 bases. CDR3 length: 13 residues. The V gene's germline CDR1 is MNHNY and CDR2 SVGAGI (reference sequence). V shed 5 bases, J shed 4 bases, and the junction held 2 bases outside the gene matches. The CDR3 bases are TGTGCCAGCAGTGACAGGGGAGCAGATACGCAGTATTTT. It yields the protein CASSDRGADTQYF.

This chain links TRBV5-1 with TRBJ1-4, with D possibly TRBD1 on 5 matching bases. The CDR3 length is 13 residues. Trimming removed 4 bases at V and 8 bases at J, with 12 bases between. CDR1 and CDR2 (germline): SGHRS, YFSETQ. This CDR3 reads CASSKQGLEKLFF. The DNA of the CDR3 is TGCGCCAGCAGCAAGCAGGGACTGGAAAAACTGTTTTTT.

This clone turned up a few times. The DNA of the CDR3 is TGTGCCAGCAGCTTAATTCCGGGAGTGACTGGGGCCAACGTCCTGACTTTC. Encoded protein: CASSLIPGVTGANVLTF. The rearrangement uses TRBV7-3 and TRBJ2-6; maybe TRBD2 (6 bases). The CDR3 totals 17 residues. In germline, CDR1 is SGHTA, CDR2 FQGTGA. Trimming stripped 1 base from V and 2 bases from J, with 12 bases between. The whole variable domain, remainder taken from reference TRBV7-3 and TRBJ2-6, is GAGVSQTPSNKVTEKGKYVELRCDPISGHTALYWYRQSLGQGPEFLIYFQGTGAADDSGLPNDRFFAVRPEGSVSTLKIQRTERGDSAVYLCASSLIPGVTGANVLTFGAGSRLTVL.

J is TRBJ1-1 and V is TRBV5-4; the D is unclear. In germline, CDR1 is SGHNT, CDR2 YYREEE (reference sequence). V was shortened by 0 bases and J by 4 bases, with 16 bases between the two germline ends. The CDR3 consists of 16 residues. In nucleotides, the CDR3 is TGTGCCAGCAGCTTGGATTCCCTTACCTTGAGCACTGAAGCTTTCTTT. Its translation: CASSLDSLTLSTEAFF.

This clone was seen only a few times. This chain links TRBV29-1 with TRBJ1-2, with D possibly TRBD1 on 5 matching bases. CDR1 and CDR2 from the germline V gene are SQVTM and ANQGSEA. The CDR3 runs 12 residues. Trimming took 3 bases from V and 8 from J, leaving 13 bases between them. The CDR3 here is CSVDSQVVGYTF. The CDR3, as DNA: TGCAGCGTTGATTCACAGGTTGTGGGCTACACCTTC.

The genes are TRBV14 and TRBJ1-3, with D perhaps matching TRBD1 (5 bases). V was trimmed by 0 bases and J by 3 bases, leaving 12 bases between them. Germline assignment: CDR1 SGHDN and CDR2 FVKESK. This CDR3 has 16 residues. Written as DNA, the CDR3 is TGTGCCAGCAGCCAAGATATCCAGGGCTTTGGAAACACCATATATTTT. Protein: CASSQDIQGFGNTIYF.

The rearrangement joins TRBV7-6 to TRBJ2-1, with a tentative D call TRBD2 (7 bases). The V and J ends lost 1 base and 7 bases respectively, with 14 bases between them. The germline V gene encodes CDR1 SGHVS and CDR2 FNYEAQ. CDR3 length equals 15 residues. The CDR3 sequence: CASSLVGGAPNEQFF. Written as DNA, the CDR3 is TGTGCCAGCAGCTTAGTGGGGGGGGCGCCGAATGAGCAGTTCTTC. Full variable domain (rest looked up from reference TRBV7-6 and TRBJ2-1): GAGVSQSPRYKVTKRGQDVALRCDPISGHVSLYWYRQALGQGPEFLTYFNYEAQQDKSGLPNDRFSAERPEGSISTLTIQRTEQRDSAMYRCASSLVGGAPNEQFFGPGTRLTVL.

This chain uses TRBV30 with TRBJ1-1; the D gene is possibly TRBD1 (5 bases). Germline V gives CDR1 GTSNPN, CDR2 SVGIG (reference sequence). V shed 4 bases and J shed 1 base, with 13 bases lying between them. This CDR3 is built from 14 residues. Here the CDR3 reads CAWTARQKNTEAFF. For the CDR3, the DNA is TGTGCCTGGACCGCCCGACAGAAGAACACTGAAGCTTTCTTT.

The CDR3 sequence is CASSLRLDRQWYGYTF. Written as DNA, the CDR3 is TGTGCCAGCAGCTTGCGTCTGGACCGTCAATGGTATGGCTACACCTTC. J is TRBJ1-2 and V is TRBV5-8; D remains ambiguous. CDR3 length: 16 amino acids. The germline V gene has CDR1 SGHTS and CDR2 YDEGEE. Trimming took 1 base from V and 5 from J, leaving 18 bases between them.

The chain links TRBV5-1 to TRBJ2-2, with TRBD2 matching 11 bases. Trimming removed 7 bases from V and 6 bases from J; junction bases left unmatched: 17. The germline V gene has CDR1 SGHRS and CDR2 YFSETQ. This CDR3 has 18 residues. CDR3: CASRGTSGNPVFPGELFF. The CDR3 DNA reads TGCGCCAGCCGGGGGACTAGCGGAAACCCGGTTTTCCCCGGGGAGCTGTTTTTT.

The CDR3, as DNA: TGTGCCAGCAGCCAACCTTCCGGGACAGACGCTAACTATGGCTACACCTTC. Translated, it gives CASSQPSGTDANYGYTF. The chain is built from TRBV4-2 and TRBJ1-2; 7 nucleotides agree with TRBD1. CDR1 is LGHNA, CDR2 YNFKEQ, per germline. The CDR3 covers 17 residues. J lost 0 bases, V lost 2 bases, and 9 bases had no gene match.

J is TRBJ2-3 and V is TRBV5-6; TRBD2 is a possible D gene (5 bases). This CDR3 has 13 residues. Looked up from germline, CDR1 is SGHDT and CDR2 is YYEEEE. Trimming stripped 3 bases from V and 2 bases from J, with 7 bases between. CDR3 protein: CASSSGNTDTQYF. As DNA, the CDR3 is TGTGCCAGCAGCTCCGGGAACACAGATACGCAGTATTTT.

The rearrangement links TRBV11-2 to TRBJ2-7, with 7 bases matching TRBD2. Germline CDR1 SGHAT, CDR2 FQNNGV. V was clipped by 3 bases and J by 0 bases; unmatched bases: 2. The CDR3 covers 14 residues. The CDR3: CASSFQRDSYEQYF. The CDR3 DNA reads as TGTGCCAGCAGCTTCCAGCGGGACTCCTACGAGCAGTACTTC.

The rearrangement joins TRBV5-6 to TRBJ2-1, with 7 bases matching TRBD2. The trim removed 1 base at V and 4 bases at J, leaving 5 bases unmatched. The CDR3 is 15 amino acids. The germline CDR1 and CDR2 sequences are SGHDT and YYEEEE. CDR3: CASSLLASGYNEQFF. CDR3 coding DNA: TGTGCCAGCAGCTTGTTGGCTAGCGGATACAATGAGCAGTTCTTC.

This clone was detected only a few times. The chain is built from TRBV25-1 and TRBJ1-3; D remains ambiguous. V was pared by 1 base and J by 7 bases, with 2 bases between. In germline, CDR1 is MGHDK, CDR2 SYGVNS. This CDR3 has 11 amino acids. Here the CDR3 reads CASSESNTIYF. The CDR3 DNA follows: TGTGCCAGCAGTGAATCTAACACCATATATTTT.

V gene TRBV19 combines with J gene TRBJ1-2; D is uncertain. There are 16 residues in the CDR3. Trimming shortened V by 4 bases and J by 4 bases, and 19 bases separated the two germline ends. Germline assignment: CDR1 LNHDA and CDR2 SQIVND (reference sequence). DNA for the CDR3: TGTGCCAGTAGTACCCGGAACACGGGATTACCCTATGGCTACACCTTC. This sequence encodes CASSTRNTGLPYGYTF. The whole variable domain, remainder taken from reference TRBV19 and TRBJ1-2, is DGGITQSPKYLFRKEGQNVTLSCEQNLNHDAMYWYRQDPGQGLRLIYYSQIVNDFQKGDIAEGYSVSREKKESFPLTVTSAQKNPTAFYLCASSTRNTGLPYGYTFGSGTRLTVV.